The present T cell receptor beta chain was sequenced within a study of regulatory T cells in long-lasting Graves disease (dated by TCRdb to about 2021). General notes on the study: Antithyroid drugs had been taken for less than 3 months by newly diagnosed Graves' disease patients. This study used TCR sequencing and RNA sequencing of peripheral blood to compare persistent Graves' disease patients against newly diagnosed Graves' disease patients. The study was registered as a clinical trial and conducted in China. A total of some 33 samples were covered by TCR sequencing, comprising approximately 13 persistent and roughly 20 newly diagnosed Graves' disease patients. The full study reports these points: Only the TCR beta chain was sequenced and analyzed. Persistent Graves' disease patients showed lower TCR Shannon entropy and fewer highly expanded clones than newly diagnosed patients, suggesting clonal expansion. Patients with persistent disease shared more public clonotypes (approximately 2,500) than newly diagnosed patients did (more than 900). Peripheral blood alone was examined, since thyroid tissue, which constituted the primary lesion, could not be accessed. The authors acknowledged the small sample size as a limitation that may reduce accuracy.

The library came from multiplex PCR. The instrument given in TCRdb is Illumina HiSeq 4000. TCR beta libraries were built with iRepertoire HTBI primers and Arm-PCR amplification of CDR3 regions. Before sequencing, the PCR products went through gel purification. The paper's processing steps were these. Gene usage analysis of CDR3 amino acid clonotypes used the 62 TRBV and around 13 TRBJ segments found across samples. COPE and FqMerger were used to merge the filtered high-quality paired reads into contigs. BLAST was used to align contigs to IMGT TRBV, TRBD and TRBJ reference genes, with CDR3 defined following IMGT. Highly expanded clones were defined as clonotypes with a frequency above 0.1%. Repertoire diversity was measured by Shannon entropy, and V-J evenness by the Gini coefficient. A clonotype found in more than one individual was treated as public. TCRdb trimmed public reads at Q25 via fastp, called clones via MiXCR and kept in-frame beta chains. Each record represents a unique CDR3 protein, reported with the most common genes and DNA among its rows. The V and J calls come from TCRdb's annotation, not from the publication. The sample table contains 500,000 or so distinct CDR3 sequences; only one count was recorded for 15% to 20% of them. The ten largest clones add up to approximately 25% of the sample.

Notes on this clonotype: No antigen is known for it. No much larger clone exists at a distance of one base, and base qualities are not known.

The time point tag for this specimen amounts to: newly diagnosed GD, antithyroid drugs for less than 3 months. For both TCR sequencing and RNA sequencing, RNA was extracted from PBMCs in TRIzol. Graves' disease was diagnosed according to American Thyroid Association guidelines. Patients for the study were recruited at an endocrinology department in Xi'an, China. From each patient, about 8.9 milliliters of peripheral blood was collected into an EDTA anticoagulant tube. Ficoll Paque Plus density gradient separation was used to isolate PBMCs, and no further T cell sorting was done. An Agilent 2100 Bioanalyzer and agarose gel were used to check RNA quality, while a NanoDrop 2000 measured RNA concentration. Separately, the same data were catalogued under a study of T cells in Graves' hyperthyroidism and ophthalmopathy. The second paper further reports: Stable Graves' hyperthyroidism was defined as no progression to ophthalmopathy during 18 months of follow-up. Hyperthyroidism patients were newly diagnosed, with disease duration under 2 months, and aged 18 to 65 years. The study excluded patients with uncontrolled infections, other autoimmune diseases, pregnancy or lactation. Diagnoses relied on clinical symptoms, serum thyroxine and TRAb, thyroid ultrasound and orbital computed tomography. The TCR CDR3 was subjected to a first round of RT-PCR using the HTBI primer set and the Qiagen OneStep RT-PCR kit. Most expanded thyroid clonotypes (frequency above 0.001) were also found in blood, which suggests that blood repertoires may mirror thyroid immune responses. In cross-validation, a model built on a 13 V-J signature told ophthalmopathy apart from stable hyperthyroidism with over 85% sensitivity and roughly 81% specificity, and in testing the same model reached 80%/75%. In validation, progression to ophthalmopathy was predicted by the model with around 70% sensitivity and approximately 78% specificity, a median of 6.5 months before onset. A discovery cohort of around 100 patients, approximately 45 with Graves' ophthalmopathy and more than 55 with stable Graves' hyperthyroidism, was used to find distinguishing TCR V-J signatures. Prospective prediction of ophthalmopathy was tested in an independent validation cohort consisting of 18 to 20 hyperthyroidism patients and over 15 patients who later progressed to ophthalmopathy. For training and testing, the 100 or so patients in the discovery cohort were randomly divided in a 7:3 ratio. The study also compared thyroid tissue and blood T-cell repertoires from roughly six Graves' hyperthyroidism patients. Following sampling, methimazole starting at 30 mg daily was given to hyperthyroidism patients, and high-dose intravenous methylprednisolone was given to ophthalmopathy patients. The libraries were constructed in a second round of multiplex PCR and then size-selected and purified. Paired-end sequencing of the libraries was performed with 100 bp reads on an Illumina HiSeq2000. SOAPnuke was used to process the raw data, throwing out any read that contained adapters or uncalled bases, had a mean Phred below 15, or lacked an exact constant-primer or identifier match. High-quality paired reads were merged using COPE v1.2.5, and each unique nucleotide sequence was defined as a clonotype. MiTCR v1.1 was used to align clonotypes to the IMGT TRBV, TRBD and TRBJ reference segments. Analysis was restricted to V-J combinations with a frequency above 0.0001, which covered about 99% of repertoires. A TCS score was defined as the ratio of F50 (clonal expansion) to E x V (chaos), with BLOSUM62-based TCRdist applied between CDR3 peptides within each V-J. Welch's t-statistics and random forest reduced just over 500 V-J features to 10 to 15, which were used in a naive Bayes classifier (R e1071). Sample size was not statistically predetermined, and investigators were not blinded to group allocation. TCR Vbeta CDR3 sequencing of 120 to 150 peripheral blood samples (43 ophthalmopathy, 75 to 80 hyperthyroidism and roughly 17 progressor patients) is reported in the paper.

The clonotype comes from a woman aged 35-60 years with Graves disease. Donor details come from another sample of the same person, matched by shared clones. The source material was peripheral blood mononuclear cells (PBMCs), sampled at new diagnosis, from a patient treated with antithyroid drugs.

The CDR3 is CASSEATTGLESSGANVLTF. In nucleotides, the sequence is TGTGCCAGCAGTGAAGCGACCACAGGACTAGAAAGCTCTGGGGCCAACGTCCTGACTTTC. The chain joins TRBV6-1 to TRBJ2-6; 7 central bases correspond to TRBD2. V is cut back by 0 bases and J by 0 bases, with 11 bases in the junction unmatched. There are 20 amino acids in the CDR3, from cysteine to phenylalanine inclusive. The entry retains the CDR3 DNA only, 60 bases that are in frame from base 1. For CDR1 and CDR2, the germline V gene lists MNHNS and SASEGT.